Sequencing of this T cell receptor beta chain was carried out in a study of blood T cell repertoires in COVID-19. The age range of participants was about 18 to 100 years, with residence in about two dozen US areas. This CDR3 has 15 amino acids. Looked up from germline, CDR1 is SGHDT and CDR2 is YYEEEE. Trimming took 0 bases from V and 1 from J, leaving 10 bases between them. TCRdb's copy holds only in-frame clones and misses some; the assay was immunoSEQ multiplex PCR. In the table there are approximately 220,000 clones, 80% to 90% of which are singletons. The J gene is TRBJ2-5, the V gene TRBV5-6; TRBD1 might be the D (5 bases). The receptor's source is a woman between 50 and 59 years old who had been exposed to COVID-19. Material: PBMCs or T cells enriched from blood (not recorded which). CDR3 amino acids: CASSLAWGGQETQYF. The CDR3 region has the DNA TGTGCCAGCAGCTTGGCATGGGGCGGCCAAGAGACCCAGTACTTC.